This T cell receptor (beta chain) comes out of a study of blood T cell repertoires in COVID-19 (dated by TCRdb to 2018 to 2020). Turning to the overall study: Collaborator samples came from the United States, Italy and Spain and covered acute and convalescent phases of COVID-19. The material from the prospective study consisted of cDNA or gDNA derived from T cells, B-cell-depleted T cells, or PBMCs. The dataset comprised deeply sampled blood TCRbeta repertoires from subjects exposed to, actively infected with, or recovered from COVID-19. The sample metadata nearly always contained a de-identified subject ID, COVID-19 status, age in years and sex. Where available, HLA class I and class II types were taken from metadata supplied by the sample provider and were not determined by assay-based typing. The repertoires were released in a freely available public database meant as a resource for research on the immune response to SARS-CoV-2. Samples came from the ongoing ImmuneRACE study (first 160 participants) plus 1,254 subjects from 6 global collaborators. What the work shows at the level of the full study, not this receptor alone: The amount of clinical and demographic metadata varied by source and participant and was provided uncurated.

Collaborating institutions collected whole blood in K2EDTA tubes following their own protocols. Collaborator samples were shipped for TCRbeta analysis as frozen whole blood, isolated PBMCs, or DNA extracted from either sample type. Spanning cysteine to phenylalanine, the CDR3 consists of 16 amino acids. Only the CDR3 portion is preserved as DNA: 48 bases, with reading frame beginning at the first base. Deletion took 3 bases off V and 6 bases off J, with a span of 20 bases between the germline ends. Via the germline V gene, CDR1 is MGHRA and CDR2 YSYEKL. The immunoSEQ Assay, a bias-controlled multiplex PCR, was used to amplify TCRbeta CDR3 regions from genomic DNA. Per the authors' processing: The number of nucleated cells in each sample was estimated by amplification of reference gene primers within the assay. Sequence reads were collapsed and filtered to measure the absolute abundance of every unique TCRbeta CDR3 rearrangement. Productive Simpson clonality was computed per sample as the square root of Simpson's diversity index over productive rearrangements. Here the immuneACCESS table is served through TCRdb, limited to in-frame sequences with V and J called. Missing clones are a known gap in these copies; in checked studies unresolved V genes cover under half, and the rest lacks a known reason. That table is the source of V, J and clone size, and D and trimming were worked out from the DNA. The sample profile shows under 45,000 clones; about 86% of them were found once. Together, the top ten hold roughly 42% of the sample.

As concerns this clone: Its antigen remains unidentified. Base-call qualities are not available, and no considerably larger clone is one nucleotide away.

Recombination joined TRBV4-1 with TRBJ1-1; possibly the D gene is TRBD1, per 5 matching bases. This sequence originates from a human donor in a cohort sampled during active COVID-19. The source material was peripheral blood. CDR3 protein: CASSHQQASPDAEAFF. Read as DNA, the sequence is TGCGCCAGCAGCCACCAACAGGCGTCACCGGACGCTGAAGCTTTCTTT.